This T cell receptor (beta chain) originates from a study of blood T cell repertoires in COVID-19. On the study more broadly: The study drew acute and convalescent COVID-19 samples from the United States, Italy and Spain.

Per the germline V gene, CDR1 is MNHNY and CDR2 is SVGAGI (reference sequence). The CDR3 is 14 amino acids. V was pared by 7 bases and J by 7 bases, with 7 bases of the junction left unmatched. Sequenced by immunoSEQ multiplex PCR; TCRdb stores in-frame clones only, minus some. The top ten clones hold over 15% of a sample with over 85,000 clones, 80% to 90% of them seen once. This clonotype was obtained from a human donor in a cohort sampled during active COVID-19. V gene TRBV6-6 combines with J gene TRBJ1-4; 9 positions agree with TRBD1. The sequencing sample was made of peripheral blood. CDR3 nucleotide sequence: TGTGCCAGCACCTTCACAGGGGGCGTTGAAAAACTGTTTTTT. Translation: CASTFTGGVEKLFF.